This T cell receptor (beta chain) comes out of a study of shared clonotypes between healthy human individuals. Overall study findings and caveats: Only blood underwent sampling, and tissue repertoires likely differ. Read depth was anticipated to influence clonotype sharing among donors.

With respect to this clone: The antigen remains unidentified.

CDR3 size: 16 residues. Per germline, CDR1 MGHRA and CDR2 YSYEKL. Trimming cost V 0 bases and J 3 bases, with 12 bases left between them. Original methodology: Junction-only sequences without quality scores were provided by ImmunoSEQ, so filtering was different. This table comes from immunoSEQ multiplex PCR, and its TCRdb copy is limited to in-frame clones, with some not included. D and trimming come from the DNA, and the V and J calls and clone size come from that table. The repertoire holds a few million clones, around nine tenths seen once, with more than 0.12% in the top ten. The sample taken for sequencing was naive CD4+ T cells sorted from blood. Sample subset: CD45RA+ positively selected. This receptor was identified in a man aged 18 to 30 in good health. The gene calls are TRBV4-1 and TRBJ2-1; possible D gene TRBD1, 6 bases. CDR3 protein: CASSQEWDTSYNEQFF. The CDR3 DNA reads TGCGCCAGCAGCCAAGAATGGGACACAAGCTACAATGAGCAGTTCTTC.